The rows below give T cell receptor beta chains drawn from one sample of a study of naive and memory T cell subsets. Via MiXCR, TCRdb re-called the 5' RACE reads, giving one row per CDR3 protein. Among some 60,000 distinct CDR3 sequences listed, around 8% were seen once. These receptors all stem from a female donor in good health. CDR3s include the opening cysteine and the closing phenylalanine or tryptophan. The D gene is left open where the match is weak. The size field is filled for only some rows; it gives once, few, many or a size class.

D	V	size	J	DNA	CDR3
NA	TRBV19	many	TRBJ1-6	TGTGCCAGTAGGGACGGGACGCCCTTATCTAATTCACCCCTCCACTTT	CASRDGTPLSNSPLHF
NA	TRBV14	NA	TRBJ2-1	TGTGCCAGCAGCCAAGGAAAAGTCACGAGCGGCGCTGTACCTAGGGAGCAGTTCTTC	CASSQGKVTSGAVPREQFF
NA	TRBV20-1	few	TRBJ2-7	TGCAGTGCTAGAGTGGACAGCTACGAGCAGTACTTC	CSARVDSYEQYF
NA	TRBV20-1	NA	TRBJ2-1	TGCAGTGCGTATGAGGGGAATGAGCAGTTCTTC	CSAYEGNEQFF
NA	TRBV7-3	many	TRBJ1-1	TGTGCCAGCAGCTTAACGGGGGGGCGGATGAACACTGAAGCTTTCTTT	CASSLTGGRMNTEAFF
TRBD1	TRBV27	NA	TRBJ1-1	TGTGCCAGCAGTTTACAAGGGGGCCTTAACACTGAAGCTTTCTTT	CASSLQGGLNTEAFF
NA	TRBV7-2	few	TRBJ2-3	TGTGCCAGCAGCTTTTATCGCGGGGGCGATACGCAGTATTTT	CASSFYRGGDTQYF
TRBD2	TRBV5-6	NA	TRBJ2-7	TGTGCCAGCAGCTTGGGGCCGGGAGGGCACTACGAGCAGTACTTC	CASSLGPGGHYEQYF
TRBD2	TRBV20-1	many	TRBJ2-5	TGCAGTGCTATAGCGGGGGGGACGCAAGAGACCCAGTACTTC	CSAIAGGTQETQYF
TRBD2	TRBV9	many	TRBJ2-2	TGTGCCAGCAGTCTAGCGGGGGGGCCTATGGCCGGGGAGCTGTTTTTT	CASSLAGGPMAGELFF
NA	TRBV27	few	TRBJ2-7	TGTGCCAGCAGTTATGGCGTAGGCGGCTACGAGCAGTACTTC	CASSYGVGGYEQYF
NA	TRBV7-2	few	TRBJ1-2	TGTGCCAGCAGCCGCTACTATGGCTACACCTTC	CASSRYYGYTF
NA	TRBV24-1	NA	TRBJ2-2	TGTGCCACCAGTGACCAGGGGGGGGCGAGGGCCGGGGAGCTGTTTTTT	CATSDQGGARAGELFF
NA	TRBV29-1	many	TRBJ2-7	TGCAGCGTTGGACAGCCCTCCTACGAGCAGTACTTC	CSVGQPSYEQYF
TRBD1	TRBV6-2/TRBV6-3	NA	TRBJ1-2	TGTGCCAGCCTGCCGGACAGGGGACTGGATGGCTACACCTTC	CASLPDRGLDGYTF
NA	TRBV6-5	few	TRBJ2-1	TGTGCCAGCAGTTTCGGGAACCCGAATGAGCAGTTCTTC	CASSFGNPNEQFF
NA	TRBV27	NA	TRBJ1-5	TGTGCCAGCAGTTTCCAAGGGTTCAATCAGCCCCAGCATTTT	CASSFQGFNQPQHF
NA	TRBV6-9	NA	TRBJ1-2	TGTGCCAGCAGTTCCCCGCGGACCGTGAGCTACACCTTC	CASSSPRTVSYTF
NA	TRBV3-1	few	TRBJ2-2	TGTGCCAGCAGCCAAGCGGCCGGGGAGCTGTTTTTT	CASSQAAGELFF
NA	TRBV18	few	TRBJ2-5	TGTGCCAGCTCACCCCCGGGGGACGGTCGATCCCAGTACTTC	CASSPPGDGRSQYF
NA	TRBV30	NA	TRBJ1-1	TGTGCCTGGAGTGCCAGGAACACTGAAGCTTTCTTT	CAWSARNTEAFF
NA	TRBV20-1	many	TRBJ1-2	TGCAGTGCTCCCCCGCAGGCGGGGTACTATGGCTACACCTTC	CSAPPQAGYYGYTF
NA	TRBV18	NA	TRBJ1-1	TGTGCCAGCTCACCGGAACGGGACACTGAAGCTTTCTTT	CASSPERDTEAFF
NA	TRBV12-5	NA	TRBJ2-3	TGTGCTAGTGGTTCCATAGATACGCAGTATTTT	CASGSIDTQYF
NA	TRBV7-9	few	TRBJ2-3	TGTGCCAGCAGCTCATCCGGCGATACGCAGTATTTT	CASSSSGDTQYF
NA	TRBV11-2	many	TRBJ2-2	TGTGCCAGCAGAACTTCGGGGCAGGGGATAATGAACACCGGGGAGCTGTTTTTT	CASRTSGQGIMNTGELFF
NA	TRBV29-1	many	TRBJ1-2	TGCAGCGTTGAAGGATACCAGGGAGATTTCAGCTATGGCTACACCTTC	CSVEGYQGDFSYGYTF
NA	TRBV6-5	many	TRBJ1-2	TGTGCCAGCACCCCCGACAGGTACTATGGCTACACCTTC	CASTPDRYYGYTF
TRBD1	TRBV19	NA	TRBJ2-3	TGTGCCACGGGACAGGGGCTGACAGATACGCAGTATTTT	CATGQGLTDTQYF
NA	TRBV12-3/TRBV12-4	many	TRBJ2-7	TGTGCCAGCAGGCGGCTCAATCTCTACGAGCAGTACTTC	CASRRLNLYEQYF
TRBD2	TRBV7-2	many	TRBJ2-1	TGTGCCAGCAGCCTAGGACTAGCGGGGGGGTATGAGCAGTTCTTC	CASSLGLAGGYEQFF
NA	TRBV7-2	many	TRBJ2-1	TGTGCCAGCAGCCCAGGGACCGAGTACAATGAGCAGTTCTTC	CASSPGTEYNEQFF
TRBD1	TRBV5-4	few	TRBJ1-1	TGTGCCAGCAGTCCCATACAGGGGAAGAACACTGAAGCTTTCTTT	CASSPIQGKNTEAFF
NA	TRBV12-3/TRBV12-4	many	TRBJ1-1	TGTGCCAGCAGAAGGTTCGAGGGAACTGAAGCTTTCTTT	CASRRFEGTEAFF
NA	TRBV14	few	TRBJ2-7	TGTGCCAGCAGCCAGGGAACGGGACAAATCTACGAGCAGTACTTC	CASSQGTGQIYEQYF
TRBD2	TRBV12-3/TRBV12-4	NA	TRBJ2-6	TGTGCCAGCAGTTTGCGACTAGCGGGGGCTGGGGCCAACGTCCTGACTTTC	CASSLRLAGAGANVLTF
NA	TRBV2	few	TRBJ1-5	TGTGCCAGCAGTGATCAAGGGTTGCAGCCCCAGCATTTT	CASSDQGLQPQHF
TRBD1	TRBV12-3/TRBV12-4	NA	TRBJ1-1	TGTGCCAGCAGGGTCTCCGGACAGGTTGACACTGAAGCTTTCTTT	CASRVSGQVDTEAFF
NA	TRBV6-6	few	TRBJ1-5	TGTGCCAGCAGTCAGGGTTCGGGTCAGCCCCAGCATTTT	CASSQGSGQPQHF
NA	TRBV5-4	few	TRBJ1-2	TGTGCCAGCAGCTTGGACAGTACTAACTATGGCTACACCTTC	CASSLDSTNYGYTF
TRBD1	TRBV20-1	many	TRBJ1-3	TGCAGTGCGATACAGGGGCCAAACACCATATATTTT	CSAIQGPNTIYF
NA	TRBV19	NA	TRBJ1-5	TGTGCCAGTAGTATACGAGTTTATAGCAATCAGCCCCAGCATTTT	CASSIRVYSNQPQHF
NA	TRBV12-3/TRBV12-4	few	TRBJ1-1	TGTGCCAGCAGTTTCGAGGTCTACACTGAAGCTTTCTTT	CASSFEVYTEAFF
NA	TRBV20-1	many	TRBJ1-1	TGCAGTGCTAGAGACCGGAGAGGGTTAGACACTGAAGCTTTCTTT	CSARDRRGLDTEAFF
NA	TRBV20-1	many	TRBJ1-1	TGCAGTGCTAGTCGGGGATACACTGAAGCTTTCTTT	CSASRGYTEAFF
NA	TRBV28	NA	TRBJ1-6	TGTGCCAGCAGTCCTGGGGGGCGAGATTCACCCCTCCACTTT	CASSPGGRDSPLHF
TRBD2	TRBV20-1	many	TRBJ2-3	TGCAGTGCTAGAACTAGCGGGACTAGCACAGATACGCAGTATTTT	CSARTSGTSTDTQYF
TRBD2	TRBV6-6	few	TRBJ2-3	TGTGCCAGCAGTCCCGGGACTAGCGGCACAGATACGCAGTATTTT	CASSPGTSGTDTQYF
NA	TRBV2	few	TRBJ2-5	TGTGCCAGCATTCCCGGGACGGGCCAAGAGACCCAGTACTTC	CASIPGTGQETQYF
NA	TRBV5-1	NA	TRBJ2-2	TGCGCCAGCAGCCTGGACACGGGAGACACCGGGGAGCTGTTTTTT	CASSLDTGDTGELFF
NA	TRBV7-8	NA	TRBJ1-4	TGTGCCAGCAGCTTCGGGGCCAATCGCCCTGAAAAACTGTTTTTT	CASSFGANRPEKLFF
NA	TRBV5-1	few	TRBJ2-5	TGCGCCAGCAGCTTCGGGACATACCAAGAGACCCAGTACTTC	CASSFGTYQETQYF
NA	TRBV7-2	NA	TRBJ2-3	TGTGCCAGCAGCTTGGCGGACCGGCGGTATTTT	CASSLADRRYF
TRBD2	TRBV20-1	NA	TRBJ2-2	TGCAGTGCTAGCAAAAAGGGGATGAGCGGGGGGGCCGCCGGGGAGCTGTTTTTT	CSASKKGMSGGAAGELFF
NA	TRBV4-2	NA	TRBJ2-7	TGTGCCAGCTCAAAGCGGGGACAAAAGTTCTACGAGCAGTACTTC	CASSKRGQKFYEQYF